This TCR beta chain was captured by sequencing in a study of beta chain features in type 1 diabetes. General observations from the study: Compared to healthy donors, patients appeared to have naive, central memory and Treg TCRB repertoires that were more alike. Shorter TCRB CDR3s, moderately but significantly so, marked every one of the four CD4+ subsets in Type 1 diabetes patients.

Every isolated RNA sample was fully reverse transcribed, so sequencing captured expressed TCRB transcripts. Data came from immunoSEQ multiplex PCR; TCRdb stores just in-frame clones and leaves some out. The sample shows about 140,000 clones, roughly 9.7% of them seen only once. J gave up 5 bases and V 4 bases, and 3 bases lay outside the gene matches. This CDR3 has 13 amino acids. CDR1 MGHDK and CDR2 SYGVNS come from the germline V gene. Notes on this clone: Antigen specificity is unknown.

This TCR derives from a woman aged 40 to 50 in good health. The rearrangement joins TRBV25-1 to TRBJ1-2; 8 bases fit TRBD1. The sample was central memory CD4+ T cells from blood. The CDR3 DNA reads TGTGCCAGCAGTGCTGGACAGGGATATGGCTACACCTTC. Its translation: CASSAGQGYGYTF.